This TCR beta chain was retrieved from a study of T cells after yellow fever vaccination. Ten or more counts support this clonotype. Trimming cost V 3 bases and J 1 base, with 3 bases left between them. The CDR3 covers 12 residues. 5'RACE template switching produced TCR cDNA carrying a universal primer site and UMIs. TCRdb re-called the 5' RACE reads through MiXCR, storing one row per CDR3 protein. The table includes about 46,000 distinct CDR3 sequences, 5% to 8% detected once. Study-level results: Clonotypes appearing in both CD4 and CD8 compartments existed, and their share was small. The study found a weaker secondary response that peaked faster, day 5 versus 15.

The sequence came from a young man who received the YFV17D yellow fever vaccine. J is TRBJ2-5 and V is TRBV12-3 or TRBV12-4; D is ambiguous. This sample comprised PBMCs, either bulk or a sorted T-cell subset (CD4+, CD8+, memory, or dextramer-sorted; not recorded which), obtained 45 days after the yellow fever booster vaccination. The CDR3 sequence: CASSLAQETQYF. The CDR3 DNA reads as TGTGCCAGCAGTTTGGCCCAAGAGACCCAGTACTTC.